This TCR beta chain appears in the sequencing data of a study of T cell repertoires in cytomegalovirus infection. Findings of the study overall: It was HLA-C-restricted CMV-specific TCR beta clonotypes that dominated the response ex vivo.

MiXCR, run by TCRdb on the reads, gives a single entry per CDR3 protein. The sample includes 680,000 or so distinct CDR3 sequences, roughly 33% seen only once; the top ten take approximately 18%. The V gene lost 2 bases and the J gene lost 0 bases, with 14 bases spanning the gap. Germline lookup yields CDR1 LNHDA and CDR2 SQIVND (reference sequence). The CDR3 totals 17 residues. Concerning this clonotype: The target antigen is unknown.

Material: cultured PBMCs, obtained from culture after CMV antigen stimulation. The receptor's source is a human donor in good health (CMV status not recorded). Some clones in this sample may be carry-over from other donors' samples. The V gene is TRBV19, the J gene TRBJ1-5; perhaps TRBD1 as D (5 bases). CDR3 DNA: TGTGCCAGTAGTATAAGCTACAGGATTTTTAGCAATCAGCCCCAGCATTTT. Residues: CASSISYRIFSNQPQHF.